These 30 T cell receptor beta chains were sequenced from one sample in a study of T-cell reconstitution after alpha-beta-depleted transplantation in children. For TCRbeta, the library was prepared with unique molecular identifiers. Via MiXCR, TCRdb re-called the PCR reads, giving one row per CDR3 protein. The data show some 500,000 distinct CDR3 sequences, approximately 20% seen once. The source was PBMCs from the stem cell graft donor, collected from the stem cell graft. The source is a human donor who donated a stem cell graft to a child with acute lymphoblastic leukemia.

CDR3 protein: CASSFTDTVSSYEQYF. CDR3 bases: TGTGCCAGCAGCTTTACCGACACGGTTAGCTCCTACGAGCAGTACTTC. V gene TRBV7-9 combines with J gene TRBJ2-7; D ambiguous. The CDR3 loop spans 16 amino acids. Trimming removed 3 bases at V and 0 bases at J, with 15 bases between. The germline V gene encodes CDR1 SEHNR and CDR2 FQNEAQ (reference sequence).

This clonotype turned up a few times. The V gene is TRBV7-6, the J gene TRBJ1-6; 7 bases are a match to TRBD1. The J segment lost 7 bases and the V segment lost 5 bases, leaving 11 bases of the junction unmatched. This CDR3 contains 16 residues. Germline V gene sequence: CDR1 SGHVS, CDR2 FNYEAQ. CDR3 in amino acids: CASSPNTGVGNSPLHF. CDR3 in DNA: TGTGCCAGCAGCCCAAACACAGGGGTCGGGAATTCACCCCTCCACTTT.

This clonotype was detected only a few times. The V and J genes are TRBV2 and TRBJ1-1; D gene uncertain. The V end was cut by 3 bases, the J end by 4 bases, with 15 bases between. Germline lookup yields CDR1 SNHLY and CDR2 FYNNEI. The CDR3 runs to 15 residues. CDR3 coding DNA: TGTGCCAGCAGTGAGTTGGCGACCTGGGGCACTGAAGCTTTCTTT. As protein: CASSELATWGTEAFF.

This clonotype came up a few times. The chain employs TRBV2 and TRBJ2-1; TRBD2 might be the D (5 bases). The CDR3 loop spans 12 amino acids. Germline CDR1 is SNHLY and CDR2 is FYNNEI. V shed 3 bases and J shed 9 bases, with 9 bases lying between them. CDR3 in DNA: TGTGCCAGCAGTGAGCCAGGAGGTGAGCAGTTCTTC. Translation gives CASSEPGGEQFF.

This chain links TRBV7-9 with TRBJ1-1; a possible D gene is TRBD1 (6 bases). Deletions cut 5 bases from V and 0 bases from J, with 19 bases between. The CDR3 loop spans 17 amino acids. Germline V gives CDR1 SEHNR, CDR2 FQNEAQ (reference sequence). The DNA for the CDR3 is TGTGCCAGCAGCCCAGTGCGGCAGGGGAAGTTGAACACTGAAGCTTTCTTT. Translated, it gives CASSPVRQGKLNTEAFF.

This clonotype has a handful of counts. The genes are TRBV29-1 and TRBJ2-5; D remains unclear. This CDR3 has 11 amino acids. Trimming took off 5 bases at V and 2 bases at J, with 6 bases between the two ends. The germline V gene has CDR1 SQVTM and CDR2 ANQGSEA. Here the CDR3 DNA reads TGCAGCGTTCACCCGCAAGAGACCCAGTACTTC. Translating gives CSVHPQETQYF. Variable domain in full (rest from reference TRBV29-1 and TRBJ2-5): SAVISQKPSRDICQRGTSLTIQCQVDSQVTMMFWYRQQPGQSLTLIATANQGSEATYESGFVIDKFPISRPNLTFSTLTVSNMSPEDSSIYLCSVHPQETQYFGPGTRLLVL.

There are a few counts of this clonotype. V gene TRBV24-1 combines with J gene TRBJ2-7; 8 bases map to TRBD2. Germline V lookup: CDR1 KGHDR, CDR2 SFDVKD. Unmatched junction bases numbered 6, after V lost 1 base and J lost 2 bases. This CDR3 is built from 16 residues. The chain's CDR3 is CATSDFSERGTYEQYF. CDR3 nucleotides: TGTGCCACCAGTGATTTTTCCGAGCGGGGGACCTACGAGCAGTACTTC.

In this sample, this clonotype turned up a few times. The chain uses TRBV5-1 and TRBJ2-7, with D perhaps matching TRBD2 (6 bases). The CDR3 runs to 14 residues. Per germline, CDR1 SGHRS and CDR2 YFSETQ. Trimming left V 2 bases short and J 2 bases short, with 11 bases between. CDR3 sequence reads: CASSFYSGPYEQYF. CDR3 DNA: TGCGCCAGCAGCTTTTATAGCGGTCCCTACGAGCAGTACTTC.

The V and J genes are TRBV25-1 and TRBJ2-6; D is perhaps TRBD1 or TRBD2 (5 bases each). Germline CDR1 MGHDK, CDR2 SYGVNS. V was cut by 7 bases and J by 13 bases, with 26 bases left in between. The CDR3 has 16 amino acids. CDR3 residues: CASTPARGKKAYVLTF. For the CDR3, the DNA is TGTGCCAGCACTCCGGCGAGGGGAAAGAAGGCTTATGTCCTGACTTTC.

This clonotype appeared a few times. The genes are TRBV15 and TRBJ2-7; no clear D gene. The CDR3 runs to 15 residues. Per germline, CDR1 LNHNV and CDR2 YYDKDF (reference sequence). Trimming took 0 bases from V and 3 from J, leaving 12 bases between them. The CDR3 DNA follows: TGTGCCACCAGCAGAGACGCCTTACCGGACTACGAGCAGTACTTC. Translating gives CATSRDALPDYEQYF.

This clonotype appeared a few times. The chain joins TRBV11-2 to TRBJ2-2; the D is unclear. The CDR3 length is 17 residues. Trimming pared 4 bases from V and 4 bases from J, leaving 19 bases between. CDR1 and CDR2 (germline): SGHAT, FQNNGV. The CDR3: CASSSDPSSGTTGELFF. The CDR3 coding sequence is TGTGCCAGCAGCTCGGATCCCTCCTCGGGTACCACCGGGGAGCTGTTTTTT. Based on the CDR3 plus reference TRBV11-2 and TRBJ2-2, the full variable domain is EAGVAQSPRYKIIEKRQSVAFWCNPISGHATLYWYQQILGQGPKLLIQFQNNGVVDDSQLPKDRFSAERLKGVDSTLKIQPAKLEDSAVYLCASSSDPSSGTTGELFFGEGSRLTVL.

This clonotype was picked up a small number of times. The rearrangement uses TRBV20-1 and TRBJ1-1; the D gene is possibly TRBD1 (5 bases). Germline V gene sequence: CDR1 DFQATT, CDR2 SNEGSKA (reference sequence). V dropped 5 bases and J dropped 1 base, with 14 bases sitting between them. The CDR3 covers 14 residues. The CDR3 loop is CSAPRDGGNTEAFF. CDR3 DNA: TGCAGTGCTCCTCGGGACGGGGGGAACACTGAAGCTTTCTTT.

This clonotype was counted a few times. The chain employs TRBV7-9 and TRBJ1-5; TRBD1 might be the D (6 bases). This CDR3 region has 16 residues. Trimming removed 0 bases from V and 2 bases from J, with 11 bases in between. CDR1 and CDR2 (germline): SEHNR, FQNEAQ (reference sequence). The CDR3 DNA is TGTGCCAGCAGCTTAGCGTCAGGGGTCGGCAATCAGCCCCAGCATTTT. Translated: CASSLASGVGNQPQHF.

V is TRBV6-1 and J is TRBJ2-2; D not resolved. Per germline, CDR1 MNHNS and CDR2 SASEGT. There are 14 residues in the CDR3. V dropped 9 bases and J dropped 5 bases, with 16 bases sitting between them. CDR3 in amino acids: CARPKTGKTGELFF. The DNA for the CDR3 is TGTGCCAGGCCGAAAACTGGGAAAACCGGGGAGCTGTTTTTT.

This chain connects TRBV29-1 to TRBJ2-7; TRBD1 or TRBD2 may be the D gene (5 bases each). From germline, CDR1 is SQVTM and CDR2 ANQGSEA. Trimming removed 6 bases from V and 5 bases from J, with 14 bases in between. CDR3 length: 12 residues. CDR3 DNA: TGCAGCGTCGGGGACCCTCTGGACGAGCAGTACTTC. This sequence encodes CSVGDPLDEQYF.

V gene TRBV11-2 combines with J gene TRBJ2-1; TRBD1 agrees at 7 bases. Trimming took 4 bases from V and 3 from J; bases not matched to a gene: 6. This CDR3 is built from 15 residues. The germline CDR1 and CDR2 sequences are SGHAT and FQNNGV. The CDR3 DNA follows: TGTGCCAGCAGCTCCCGACAGGGACACTACAATGAGCAGTTCTTC. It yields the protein CASSSRQGHYNEQFF. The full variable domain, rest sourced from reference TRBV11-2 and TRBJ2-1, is EAGVAQSPRYKIIEKRQSVAFWCNPISGHATLYWYQQILGQGPKLLIQFQNNGVVDDSQLPKDRFSAERLKGVDSTLKIQPAKLEDSAVYLCASSSRQGHYNEQFFGPGTRLTVL.

CDR3 loop: CASSLAAAPGRTDTQYF. CDR3 sequence (DNA): TGCGCCAGCAGCTTGGCCGCGGCGCCCGGAAGGACAGATACGCAGTATTTT. The chain recombines TRBV5-1 with TRBJ2-3, with unresolved D. Trimming stripped 0 bases from V and 3 bases from J, with 17 bases between. The CDR3 covers 17 residues. Germline V CDR1 and CDR2: SGHRS, YFSETQ.

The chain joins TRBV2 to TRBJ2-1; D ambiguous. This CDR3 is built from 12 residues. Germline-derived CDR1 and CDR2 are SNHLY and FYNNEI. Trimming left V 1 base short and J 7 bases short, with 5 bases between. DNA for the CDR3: TGTGCCAGCAGTGAAGAGTTTAATGAGCAGTTCTTC. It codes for CASSEEFNEQFF.

The CDR3 protein is CASSPPIGVTNEQFF. The CDR3 DNA is TGTGCCAGCAGCCCCCCTATCGGGGTTACCAATGAGCAGTTCTTC. The rearrangement uses TRBV7-9 and TRBJ2-1, with D perhaps TRBD2 (5 bases). V was clipped by 5 bases and J by 6 bases, with 17 bases between them. This CDR3 has 15 amino acids. The germline CDR1 and CDR2 sequences are SEHNR and FQNEAQ (reference sequence).

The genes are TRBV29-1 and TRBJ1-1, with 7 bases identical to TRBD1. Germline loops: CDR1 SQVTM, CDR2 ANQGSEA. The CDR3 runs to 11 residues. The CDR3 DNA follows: TGCTCCGGGACAGAGGTTGGTGAAGCTTTCTTT. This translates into CSGTEVGEAFF.

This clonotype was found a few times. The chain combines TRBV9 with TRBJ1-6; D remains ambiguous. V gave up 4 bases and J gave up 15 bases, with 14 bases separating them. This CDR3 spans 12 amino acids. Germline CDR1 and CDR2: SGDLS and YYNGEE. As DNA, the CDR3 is TGTGCCAGCAGCCCTTCGGACGGCGTCCTCCACTTT. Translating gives CASSPSDGVLHF. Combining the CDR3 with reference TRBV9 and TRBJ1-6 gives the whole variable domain DSGVTQTPKHLITATGQRVTLRCSPRSGDLSVYWYQQSLDQGLQFLIQYYNGEERAKGNILERFSAQQFPDLHSELNLSSLELGDSALYFCASSPSDGVLHFGNGTRLTVT.

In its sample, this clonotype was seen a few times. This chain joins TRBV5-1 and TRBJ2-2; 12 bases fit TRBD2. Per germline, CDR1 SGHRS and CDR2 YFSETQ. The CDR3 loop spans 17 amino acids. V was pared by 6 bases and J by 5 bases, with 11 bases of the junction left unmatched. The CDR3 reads CASISPGLAGGTGELFF. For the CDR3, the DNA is TGCGCCAGCATATCCCCAGGCCTAGCGGGAGGGACCGGGGAGCTGTTTTTT.

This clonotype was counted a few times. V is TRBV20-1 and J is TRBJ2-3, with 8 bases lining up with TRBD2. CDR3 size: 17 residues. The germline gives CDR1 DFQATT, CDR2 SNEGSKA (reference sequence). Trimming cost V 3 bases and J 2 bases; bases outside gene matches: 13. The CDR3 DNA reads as TGCAGTGCTAGGGTCCCCCAACTAGCGGATCCCACAGATACGCAGTATTTT. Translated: CSARVPQLADPTDTQYF.

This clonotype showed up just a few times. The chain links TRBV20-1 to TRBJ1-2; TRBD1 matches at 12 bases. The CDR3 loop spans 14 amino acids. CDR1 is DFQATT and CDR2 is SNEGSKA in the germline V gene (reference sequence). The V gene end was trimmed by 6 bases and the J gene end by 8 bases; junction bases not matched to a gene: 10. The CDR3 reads CSASAGTGGAGYTF. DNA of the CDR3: TGCAGTGCCTCTGCCGGGACAGGGGGCGCCGGCTACACCTTC.

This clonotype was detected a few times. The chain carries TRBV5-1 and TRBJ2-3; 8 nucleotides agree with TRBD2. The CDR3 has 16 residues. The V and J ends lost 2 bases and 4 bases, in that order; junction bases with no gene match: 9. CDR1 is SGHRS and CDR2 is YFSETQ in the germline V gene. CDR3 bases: TGCGCCAGCAGCTTAACCTTAGCGGGAAGGGCAGATACGCAGTATTTT. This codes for CASSLTLAGRADTQYF.

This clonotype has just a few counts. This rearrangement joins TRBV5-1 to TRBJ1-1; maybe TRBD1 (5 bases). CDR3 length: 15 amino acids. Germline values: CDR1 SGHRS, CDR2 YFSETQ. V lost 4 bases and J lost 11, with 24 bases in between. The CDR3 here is CASSLTTDSSAIAFF. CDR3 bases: TGCGCCAGCAGCCTTACTACTGACAGCTCGGCTATCGCTTTCTTT.

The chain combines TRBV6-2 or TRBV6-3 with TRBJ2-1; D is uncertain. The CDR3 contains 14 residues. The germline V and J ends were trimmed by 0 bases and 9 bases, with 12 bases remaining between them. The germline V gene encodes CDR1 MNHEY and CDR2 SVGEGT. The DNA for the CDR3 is TGTGCCAGCAGTTACTCCGAAGGGCGAGTTGAGCAGTTCTTC. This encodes CASSYSEGRVEQFF.

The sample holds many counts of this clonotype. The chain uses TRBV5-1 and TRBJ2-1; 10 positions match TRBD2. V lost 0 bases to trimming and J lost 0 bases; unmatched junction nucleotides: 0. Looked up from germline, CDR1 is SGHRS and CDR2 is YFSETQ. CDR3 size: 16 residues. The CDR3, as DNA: TGCGCCAGCAGCTTGGTAGCGGGAGGCTCCTACAATGAGCAGTTCTTC. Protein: CASSLVAGGSYNEQFF. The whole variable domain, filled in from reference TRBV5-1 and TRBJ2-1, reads KAGVTQTPRYLIKTRGQQVTLSCSPISGHRSVSWYQQTPGQGLQFLFEYFSETQRNKGNFPGRFSGRQFSNSRSEMNVSTLELGDSALYLCASSLVAGGSYNEQFFGPGTRLTVL.

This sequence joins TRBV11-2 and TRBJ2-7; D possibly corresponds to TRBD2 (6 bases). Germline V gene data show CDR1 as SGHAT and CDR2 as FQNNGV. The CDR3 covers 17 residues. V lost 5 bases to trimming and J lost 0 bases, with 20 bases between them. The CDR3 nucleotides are TGTGCCAGCAGCCCCTCCGTGCGGCTAGCGAACTCCTACGAGCAGTACTTC. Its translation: CASSPSVRLANSYEQYF. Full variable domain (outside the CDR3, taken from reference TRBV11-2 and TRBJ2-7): EAGVAQSPRYKIIEKRQSVAFWCNPISGHATLYWYQQILGQGPKLLIQFQNNGVVDDSQLPKDRFSAERLKGVDSTLKIQPAKLEDSAVYLCASSPSVRLANSYEQYFGPGTRLTVT.

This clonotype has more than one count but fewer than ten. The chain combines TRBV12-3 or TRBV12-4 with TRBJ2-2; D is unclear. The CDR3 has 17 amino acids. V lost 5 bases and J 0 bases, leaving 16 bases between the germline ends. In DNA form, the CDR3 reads TGTGCCAGCAGTGGCGCCGATTGGGCCACGAACACCGGGGAGCTGTTTTTT. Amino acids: CASSGADWATNTGELFF.